These T cell receptor beta chains were read from a single sample in a study of memory CD4+ T cells and cytomegalovirus serostatus. Sequenced by immunoSEQ multiplex PCR; TCRdb stores in-frame clones only, minus some. The sample has approximately 65,000 clones, 60% to 80% seen once. Sequenced sample: memory CD4+ T cells from blood. The origin of the receptors is an adult in good health and CMV-seronegative. Each CDR3 is given with its conserved first and last residue. D genes are given only for firm matches. Where a row states a size, it is once, few, many or the class of an expanded clone; other rows omit it.

clone size: once
J gene: TRBJ2-1
V gene: TRBV5-1
D gene: TRBD2
CDR3 protein: CASSPPAGDYNEQFF
CDR3 DNA: TGCGCCAGCAGCCCCCCAGCGGGGGATTACAATGAGCAGTTCTTC

clone size: few
J gene: TRBJ1-1
V gene: TRBV7-9
D gene: TRBD1
CDR3 protein: CASSLVTGTGLGNTEAFF
CDR3 DNA: TGTGCCAGCAGCTTAGTTACCGGGACAGGGTTGGGGAACACTGAAGCTTTCTTT

clone size: few
J gene: TRBJ1-1
V gene: TRBV19
D gene: TRBD1
CDR3 protein: CASRDPGQGARAFF
CDR3 DNA: TGTGCCAGTAGGGATCCGGGACAGGGGGCGCGAGCTTTCTTT

clone size: NA
J gene: TRBJ2-3
V gene: TRBV9
D gene: TRBD2
CDR3 protein: CASSVSGGPSTDTQYF
CDR3 DNA: TGTGCCAGCAGCGTCAGCGGGGGGCCTAGCACAGATACGCAGTATTTT

clone size: NA
J gene: TRBJ1-4
V gene: TRBV28
D gene: NA
CDR3 protein: CASSGRTVEKLFF
CDR3 DNA: TGTGCCAGCAGTGGCCGGACGGTAGAAAAACTGTTTTTT

clone size: few
J gene: TRBJ2-5
V gene: TRBV27
D gene: NA
CDR3 protein: CASSFQRAETQYF
CDR3 DNA: TGTGCCAGCAGTTTCCAGCGGGCAGAGACCCAGTACTTC

clone size: NA
J gene: TRBJ1-2
V gene: TRBV7-9
D gene: NA
CDR3 protein: CASSSNALDYGYTF
CDR3 DNA: TGTGCCAGCAGCTCAAACGCACTGGACTATGGCTACACCTTC

clone size: NA
J gene: TRBJ2-7
V gene: TRBV27
D gene: NA
CDR3 protein: CASSGWSREPYEQYF
CDR3 DNA: TGTGCCAGCAGTGGCTGGTCCAGGGAACCCTACGAGCAGTACTTC

clone size: NA
J gene: TRBJ1-2
V gene: TRBV7-2
D gene: NA
CDR3 protein: CASSVSTGYYGYTF
CDR3 DNA: TGTGCCAGCAGCGTAAGCACAGGGTACTATGGCTACACCTTC

clone size: NA
J gene: TRBJ1-4
V gene: TRBV5-6
D gene: TRBD1
CDR3 protein: CASSPRTGIGKLFF
CDR3 DNA: TGTGCCAGCAGCCCAAGGACAGGGATTGGAAAACTGTTTTTT

clone size: once
J gene: TRBJ1-1
V gene: TRBV7-3
D gene: NA
CDR3 protein: CASSLSSSQSTAFF
CDR3 DNA: TGTGCCAGCAGCTTATCCTCCTCTCAGAGTACAGCTTTCTTT

clone size: NA
J gene: TRBJ2-5
V gene: TRBV20-1
D gene: NA
CDR3 protein: CSATEIETQYF
CDR3 DNA: TGCAGTGCAACGGAGATTGAGACCCAGTACTTC

clone size: few
J gene: TRBJ2-3
V gene: TRBV30
D gene: NA
CDR3 protein: CAWSDTGPRGTDTQYF
CDR3 DNA: TGTGCCTGGAGTGATACCGGACCAAGGGGCACAGATACGCAGTATTTT

clone size: NA
J gene: TRBJ1-1
V gene: TRBV28
D gene: NA
CDR3 protein: CASSLFGVRDTEAFF
CDR3 DNA: TGTGCCAGCAGTTTATTCGGGGTTAGGGACACTGAAGCTTTCTTT

clone size: few
J gene: TRBJ1-1
V gene: TRBV28
D gene: TRBD1
CDR3 protein: CASSTRDREFAEAFF
CDR3 DNA: TGTGCCAGCAGTACCCGGGACAGGGAGTTCGCTGAAGCTTTCTTT

clone size: NA
J gene: TRBJ2-3
V gene: TRBV6-8
D gene: NA
CDR3 protein: CASSFPGDGPRGTDTQYF
CDR3 DNA: TGTGCCAGCAGTTTTCCCGGAGACGGGCCGAGGGGGACAGATACGCAGTATTTT

clone size: NA
J gene: TRBJ1-1
V gene: TRBV11-2
D gene: TRBD1
CDR3 protein: CASSLRTGANTEAFF
CDR3 DNA: TGTGCCAGCAGCTTGCGGACAGGGGCGAACACTGAAGCTTTCTTT

clone size: NA
J gene: TRBJ1-4
V gene: TRBV2
D gene: NA
CDR3 protein: CASARGRAGEKLFF
CDR3 DNA: TGTGCCAGCGCAAGGGGTAGGGCTGGCGAAAAACTGTTTTTT

clone size: NA
J gene: TRBJ2-6
V gene: TRBV4-1
D gene: NA
CDR3 protein: CASSQKQVSGANVLTF
CDR3 DNA: TGCGCCAGCAGCCAGAAACAGGTCTCTGGGGCCAACGTCCTGACTTTC

clone size: few
J gene: TRBJ2-1
V gene: TRBV29-1
D gene: NA
CDR3 protein: CSVTGNKGDEQFF
CDR3 DNA: TGCAGCGTGACGGGTAACAAGGGGGATGAGCAGTTCTTC

clone size: NA
J gene: TRBJ1-1
V gene: TRBV6-1
D gene: NA
CDR3 protein: CASSESVGKAFF
CDR3 DNA: TGTGCCAGCAGTGAATCGGTTGGTAAAGCTTTCTTT

clone size: NA
J gene: TRBJ1-2
V gene: TRBV4-1
D gene: NA
CDR3 protein: CASSQDGGGNYGYTF
CDR3 DNA: TGCGCCAGCAGCCAAGATGGGGGGGGAAACTATGGCTACACCTTC

clone size: NA
J gene: TRBJ2-3
V gene: TRBV30
D gene: NA
CDR3 protein: CAWSVGSSRTDTQYF
CDR3 DNA: TGTGCCTGGAGTGTGGGGAGTTCTCGCACAGATACGCAGTATTTT

clone size: NA
J gene: TRBJ2-2
V gene: TRBV11-3
D gene: NA
CDR3 protein: CASSLDLRESGELFF
CDR3 DNA: TGTGCCAGCAGCTTAGATCTTCGGGAATCAGGGGAGCTGTTTTTT

clone size: NA
J gene: TRBJ2-5
V gene: TRBV6-6
D gene: NA
CDR3 protein: CASSYSGGRETQYF
CDR3 DNA: TGTGCCAGCAGTTACTCGGGGGGGCGGGAGACCCAGTACTTC

clone size: NA
J gene: TRBJ2-7
V gene: TRBV5-6
D gene: NA
CDR3 protein: CASSRFRSGSYEQYF
CDR3 DNA: TGTGCCAGCAGTCGTTTTCGGTCCGGCTCCTACGAGCAGTACTTC

clone size: NA
J gene: TRBJ1-5
V gene: TRBV10-3
D gene: NA
CDR3 protein: CATGGGTGNQPQHF
CDR3 DNA: TGTGCCACCGGAGGGGGAACGGGCAATCAGCCCCAGCATTTT

clone size: NA
J gene: TRBJ2-7
V gene: TRBV10-3
D gene: TRBD2
CDR3 protein: CAIQTGTTNSEQYF
CDR3 DNA: TGTGCCATTCAGACCGGGACTACGAATTCCGAGCAGTACTTC

clone size: NA
J gene: TRBJ2-2
V gene: TRBV6-1
D gene: TRBD2
CDR3 protein: CASSEAVRLAGKTGELFF
CDR3 DNA: TGTGCCAGCAGTGAAGCGGTTCGACTAGCGGGAAAAACCGGGGAGCTGTTTTTT

clone size: few
J gene: TRBJ2-1
V gene: TRBV15
D gene: TRBD1
CDR3 protein: CATSSLGQGIHEQFF
CDR3 DNA: TGTGCCACCAGCAGCCTCGGACAGGGGATCCATGAGCAGTTCTTC

clone size: NA
J gene: TRBJ2-1
V gene: TRBV19
D gene: NA
CDR3 protein: CASSIPRTTMKQFF
CDR3 DNA: TGTGCCAGTAGTATCCCCAGGACTACAATGAAGCAGTTCTTC

clone size: NA
J gene: TRBJ1-4
V gene: TRBV2
D gene: NA
CDR3 protein: CASRYMAGEKLFF
CDR3 DNA: TGTGCCAGCAGGTATATGGCGGGTGAAAAACTGTTTTTT

clone size: NA
J gene: TRBJ1-4
V gene: TRBV12-5
D gene: TRBD1
CDR3 protein: CASGHGQGREKLFF
CDR3 DNA: TGTGCTAGTGGTCACGGACAGGGGAGGGAAAAACTGTTTTTT

clone size: NA
J gene: TRBJ2-3
V gene: TRBV11-3
D gene: NA
CDR3 protein: CASSGRTKDTQYF
CDR3 DNA: TGTGCCAGCAGCGGAAGGACTAAAGATACGCAGTATTTT

clone size: NA
J gene: TRBJ1-1
V gene: TRBV9
D gene: NA
CDR3 protein: CASSVLWGTEAFF
CDR3 DNA: TGTGCCAGCAGCGTATTATGGGGCACTGAAGCTTTCTTT

clone size: NA
J gene: TRBJ1-5
V gene: TRBV11-2
D gene: NA
CDR3 protein: CASSSSPDTLSNQPQHF
CDR3 DNA: TGTGCCAGCAGCTCCTCCCCCGACACCCTTAGCAATCAGCCCCAGCATTTT

clone size: NA
J gene: TRBJ1-2
V gene: TRBV7-9
D gene: NA
CDR3 protein: CASNIGTVINGYTF
CDR3 DNA: TGTGCCAGCAACATCGGGACTGTCATTAATGGCTACACCTTC

clone size: NA
J gene: TRBJ1-2
V gene: TRBV6-5
D gene: TRBD1
CDR3 protein: CASSAWQGADGYTF
CDR3 DNA: TGTGCCAGCAGTGCCTGGCAGGGGGCGGATGGCTACACCTTC

clone size: NA
J gene: TRBJ2-4
V gene: TRBV30
D gene: NA
CDR3 protein: CAWSVGGPQNIQYF
CDR3 DNA: TGTGCCTGGAGTGTAGGGGGGCCGCAAAACATTCAGTACTTC

clone size: NA
J gene: TRBJ2-1
V gene: TRBV19
D gene: NA
CDR3 protein: CASRRGASLVNEQFF
CDR3 DNA: TGTGCCAGTAGGAGGGGGGCTAGTCTGGTCAATGAGCAGTTCTTC

clone size: NA
J gene: TRBJ2-7
V gene: TRBV12-5
D gene: NA
CDR3 protein: CASASWGGTYEQYF
CDR3 DNA: TGTGCTAGTGCTTCCTGGGGGGGCACCTACGAGCAGTACTTC

clone size: NA
J gene: TRBJ1-1
V gene: TRBV7-9
D gene: NA
CDR3 protein: CASSLYMNTEAFF
CDR3 DNA: TGTGCCAGCAGCTTATACATGAACACTGAAGCTTTCTTT

clone size: NA
J gene: TRBJ1-2
V gene: TRBV27
D gene: NA
CDR3 protein: CASRLSHFTNYGYTF
CDR3 DNA: TGTGCCAGCAGACTTAGTCACTTTACAAACTATGGCTACACCTTC

clone size: many
J gene: TRBJ2-3
V gene: TRBV13
D gene: TRBD2
CDR3 protein: CASSNLAVTSTDTQYF
CDR3 DNA: TGTGCCAGCAGCAACCTAGCGGTTACTAGCACAGATACGCAGTATTTT

clone size: NA
J gene: TRBJ2-2
V gene: TRBV7-9
D gene: NA
CDR3 protein: CASSLGNLVASNTGELFF
CDR3 DNA: TGTGCCAGCAGCTTAGGTAATTTGGTAGCCTCGAACACCGGGGAGCTGTTTTTT

clone size: NA
J gene: TRBJ2-5
V gene: TRBV11-2
D gene: TRBD1
CDR3 protein: CASSSPGTGGETQYF
CDR3 DNA: TGTGCCAGCAGCTCCCCCGGGACAGGAGGAGAGACCCAGTACTTC

clone size: NA
J gene: TRBJ1-1
V gene: TRBV4-1
D gene: NA
CDR3 protein: CASSQVSGVPEAFF
CDR3 DNA: TGCGCCAGCAGCCAAGTTTCCGGGGTCCCTGAAGCTTTCTTT

clone size: NA
J gene: TRBJ1-6
V gene: TRBV27
D gene: NA
CDR3 protein: CASSSQGFSYNSPLHF
CDR3 DNA: TGTGCCAGCAGTTCACAGGGTTTCTCCTATAATTCACCCCTCCACTTT

clone size: few
J gene: TRBJ1-5
V gene: TRBV2
D gene: TRBD1
CDR3 protein: CASSTDRGSQPQHF
CDR3 DNA: TGTGCCAGCAGTACGGACAGGGGAAGCCAGCCCCAGCATTTT

clone size: few
J gene: TRBJ1-1
V gene: TRBV30
D gene: NA
CDR3 protein: CAWSVPSRQVTTEAFF
CDR3 DNA: TGTGCCTGGAGTGTACCAAGTCGACAGGTTACCACTGAAGCTTTCTTT

clone size: NA
J gene: TRBJ2-7
V gene: TRBV5-1
D gene: TRBD2
CDR3 protein: CASSLGLADYEQYF
CDR3 DNA: TGCGCCAGCAGCTTGGGGCTAGCGGACTACGAGCAGTACTTC

clone size: NA
J gene: TRBJ2-5
V gene: TRBV5-1
D gene: TRBD2
CDR3 protein: CASSHLWGGETQYF
CDR3 DNA: TGCGCCAGCAGCCACCTCTGGGGGGGAGAGACCCAGTACTTC

clone size: NA
J gene: TRBJ2-7
V gene: TRBV18
D gene: TRBD1
CDR3 protein: CASSPPDRFNEQYF
CDR3 DNA: TGTGCCAGCTCACCTCCGGACAGGTTCAACGAGCAGTACTTC